Listed below are T cell receptor beta chains from one sample, sequenced in a study of glioma-infiltrating T cells. Using its own MiXCR run on the multiplex PCR reads, TCRdb lists one record per CDR3 protein. This repertoire shows roughly 100,000 distinct CDR3 sequences, approximately 40% found once; its top ten account for 35% to 40%. What was sequenced was glioma tissue, nonneoplastic brain tissue, or PBMCs (not recorded which). The receptors shown here come from a human donor with low-grade glioma or glioblastoma, undergoing nonglioma brain surgery, or in good health (not recorded which). The CDR3 runs from the conserved cysteine through the conserved F or W. Fields, in order: V gene, D gene, J gene, clone size, CDR3 protein, CDR3 DNA. The D gene is left open where the match is weak. A row's size may be missing; if present it is once, few, many or a size class.

>TRBV5-1|TRBD1|TRBJ1-1|many
CASSLGTGGLNTEAFF
TGCGCCAGCAGCCTGGGGACAGGGGGCCTGAACACTGAAGCTTTCTTT
>TRBV4-1|-|TRBJ2-7|many
CASSQDGEQYF
TGCGCCAGCAGCCAAGATGGGGAGCAGTACTTC
>TRBV7-3|TRBD2|TRBJ2-5|-
CASSLLGLVGTKYF
TGTGCCAGCAGCTTACTAGGACTAGTTGGGACCAAGTACTTC
>TRBV4-1|TRBD1|TRBJ1-2|-
CASSQGLGDRRYGYNF
TGCGCCAGCAGCCAAGGACTGGGGGACAGGCGGTATGGCTACAACTTC
>TRBV5-1|-|TRBJ2-1|many
CASSLAPGIYEQFF
TGCGCCAGCAGCTTGGCCCCCGGAATCTATGAGCAGTTCTTC
>TRBV6-1|TRBD2|TRBJ2-5|many
CASRLAVREETQYF
TGTGCCAGCAGGCTAGCGGTGCGAGAAGAGACCCAGTACTTC
>TRBV5-6|-|TRBJ1-5|-
CASSSNGQSNQPQHF
TGTGCCAGCAGCTCCAACGGACAGAGCAATCAGCCCCAGCATTTT
>TRBV6-1|-|TRBJ1-5|many
CASSRDRSNQPQHF
TGTGCCAGCAGTCGAGACAGGAGCAATCAGCCCCAGCATTTT
>TRBV9|-|TRBJ2-3|many
CASSVASYSTDTQYF
TGTGCCAGCAGCGTAGCGTCCTACAGCACAGATACGCAGTATTTT
>TRBV18|-|TRBJ1-4|many
CASSTAGRPDEKLFF
TGTGCCAGCTCAACCGCCGGGCGGCCTGATGAAAAACTGTTTTTT
>TRBV20-1|-|TRBJ1-1|once
CSAGNLLGKTEAFF
TGCAGTGCTGGCAACCTATTGGGCAAAACTGAAGCTTTCTTT
>TRBV28|-|TRBJ1-2|many
CASRAVNGHGYTF
TGTGCCAGCAGGGCGGTGAATGGACATGGCTACACCTTC
>TRBV2|TRBD1|TRBJ1-5|many
CASTRDRGDNQPQHF
TGTGCCAGCACTAGGGACAGGGGAGACAATCAGCCCCAGCATTTT
>TRBV5-1|-|TRBJ1-3|-
CASSPRRAQEASGNTIYF
TGCGCCAGCAGCCCCCGACGGGCTCAAGAAGCCTCTGGAAACACCATATATTTT
>TRBV10-2|TRBD1|TRBJ2-7|many
CASTSAGTGVSYEQYF
TGCGCCAGCACCTCCGCCGGGACAGGGGTATCCTACGAGCAGTACTTC
>TRBV19|-|TRBJ2-1|many
CASSINRYNEQFF
TGTGCCAGTAGTATAAACCGCTACAATGAGCAGTTCTTC
>TRBV20-1|TRBD1|TRBJ1-1|once
CSADRGGTEVFF
TGCAGTGCGGACAGGGGAGGCACTGAAGTTTTCTTT
>TRBV2|-|TRBJ1-3|many
CASRGAKQASSGNTIYF
TGTGCCAGCAGAGGAGCTAAACAGGCGAGCTCTGGAAACACCATATATTTT
>TRBV27|TRBD2|TRBJ2-7|-
CASSTDRLGAGGFYEQYF
TGTGCCAGCAGTACCGACAGGTTGGGCGCGGGGGGATTCTACGAGCAGTACTTC
>TRBV7-3|-|TRBJ2-1|many
CASSPEGFDEQFF
TGTGCCAGCAGCCCCGAGGGGTTCGATGAGCAGTTCTTC
>TRBV18|-|TRBJ2-1|many
CASSPPGGRGPANEQFF
TGTGCCAGCTCACCACCCGGGGGGCGAGGACCGGCCAATGAGCAGTTCTTC
>TRBV2|TRBD1|TRBJ1-5|many
CASNLQTGLGQPQHF
TGTGCCAGCAACCTCCAGACAGGGCTGGGTCAGCCCCAGCATTTT
>TRBV27|TRBD1|TRBJ1-1|-
CASSFGQGANTEAFF
TGTGCCAGCAGTTTCGGACAGGGGGCAAACACTGAAGCTTTCTTT
>TRBV20-1|-|TRBJ1-1|-
CGAHGEGRPNTEAFF
TGCGGTGCTCACGGTGAGGGACGGCCGAACACTGAAGCTTTCTTT
>TRBV29-1|TRBD2|TRBJ2-7|-
CSVTSGSKYEQYF
TGCAGCGTTACTAGCGGGAGTAAGTACGAGCAGTACTTC
>TRBV12-3/TRBV12-4|-|TRBJ2-6|many
CASSYGANVLTF
TGTGCCAGCAGTTATGGGGCCAACGTCCTGACTTTC
>TRBV6-1|-|TRBJ1-1|many
CASSSNTGAEAFF
TGTGCCAGCAGTTCCAACACGGGAGCTGAAGCTTTCTTT
>TRBV11-2|-|TRBJ2-2|few
CASSQLGLAILAGELFF
TGTGCCAGCAGCCAACTAGGGCTAGCAATACTCGCCGGGGAGCTGTTTTTT
>TRBV19|TRBD2|TRBJ2-7|many
CASSIRLAGANSYEQYF
TGTGCCAGTAGTATTAGACTAGCGGGAGCGAACTCCTACGAGCAGTACTTC
>TRBV20-1|TRBD1|TRBJ2-7|-
CSARGVGQGHEQYF
TGCAGTGCTAGAGGTGTGGGACAGGGCCACGAGCAGTACTTC
>TRBV2|-|TRBJ1-1|-
CASATTGHYAEAFF
TGTGCCAGCGCCACGACGGGACACTACGCTGAAGCTTTCTTT
>TRBV7-2|TRBD2|TRBJ2-1|many
CASSRLGAGRGGYEQFF
TGTGCCAGCAGCCGTCTCGGGGCGGGACGGGGGGGCTATGAGCAGTTCTTC
>TRBV6-1|TRBD2|TRBJ2-3|-
CASSENTISGGAGQYF
TGTGCCAGCAGTGAAAACACCATTAGCGGGGGGGCGGGGCAGTATTTT
>TRBV29-1|TRBD1|TRBJ2-5|many
CSQRQGLETQYF
TGCAGCCAACGACAGGGGTTGGAGACCCAGTACTTC
>TRBV20-1|TRBD2|TRBJ2-1|-
CSARPSGMAKQFF
TGCAGTGCTAGGCCCAGCGGGATGGCTAAGCAGTTCTTC
>TRBV29-1|TRBD2|TRBJ2-1|many
CSVASGRVNEQFF
TGCAGCGTTGCTAGCGGGAGGGTAAATGAGCAGTTCTTC
>TRBV7-2|-|TRBJ2-2|many
CASSPFTGELFF
TGTGCCAGCAGTCCATTCACCGGGGAGCTGTTTTTT
>TRBV2|-|TRBJ2-3|many
CASSRARGITDTQYF
TGTGCCAGCAGCAGGGCGCGGGGAATCACAGATACGCAGTATTTT
>TRBV29-1|-|TRBJ1-5|once
CSVGGTSSNQPQHF
TGCAGCGTTGGTGGGACAAGTAGCAATCAGCCCCAGCATTTT
>TRBV6-2/TRBV6-3|TRBD2|TRBJ2-3|-
CDSRIPSSGRALRDTQYF
TGTGACAGCAGGATACCATCTAGCGGGAGGGCCCTACGAGATACGCAGTATTTT